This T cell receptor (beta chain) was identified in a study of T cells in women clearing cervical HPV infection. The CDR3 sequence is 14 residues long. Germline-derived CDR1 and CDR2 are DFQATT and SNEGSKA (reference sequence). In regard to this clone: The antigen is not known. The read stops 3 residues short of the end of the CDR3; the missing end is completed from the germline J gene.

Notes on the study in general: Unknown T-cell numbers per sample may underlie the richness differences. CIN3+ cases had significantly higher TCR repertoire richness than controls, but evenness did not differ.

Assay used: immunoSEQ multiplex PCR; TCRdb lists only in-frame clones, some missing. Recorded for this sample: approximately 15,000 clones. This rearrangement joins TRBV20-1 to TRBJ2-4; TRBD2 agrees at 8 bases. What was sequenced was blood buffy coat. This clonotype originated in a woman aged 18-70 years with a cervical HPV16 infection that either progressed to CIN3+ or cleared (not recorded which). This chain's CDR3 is CSASSGLVRETQYF. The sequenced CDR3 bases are TGCAGTGCTAGTTCGGGACTAGTTCGGGAGACT.